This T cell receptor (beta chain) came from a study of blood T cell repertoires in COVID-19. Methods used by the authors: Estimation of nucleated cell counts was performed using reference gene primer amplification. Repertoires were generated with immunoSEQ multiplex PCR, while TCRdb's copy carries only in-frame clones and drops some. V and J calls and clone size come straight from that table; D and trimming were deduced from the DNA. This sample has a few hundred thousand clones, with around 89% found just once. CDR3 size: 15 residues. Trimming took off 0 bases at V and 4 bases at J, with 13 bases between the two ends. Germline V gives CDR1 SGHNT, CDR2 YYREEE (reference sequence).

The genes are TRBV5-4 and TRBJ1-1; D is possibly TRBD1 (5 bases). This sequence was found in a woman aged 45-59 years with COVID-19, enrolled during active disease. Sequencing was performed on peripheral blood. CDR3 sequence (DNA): TGTGCCAGCAGCTTGGCCCGGCCCGGGGGCACTGAAGCTTTCTTT. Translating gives CASSLARPGGTEAFF.